These T cell receptor beta chains were read from a single sample in a study of cytomegalovirus exposure and HLA in healthy donors. Clones were sequenced by immunoSEQ multiplex PCR, and TCRdb holds only the in-frame ones, with some missing. The sample includes about 220,000 clones, roughly 82% of them seen just once. The sequenced sample was PBMCs. The receptors originated from a man aged 35 to 55 in good health and CMV-seropositive. The CDR3 runs from the conserved cysteine through the conserved F or W. Each record gives: CDR3 DNA, CDR3 protein, clone size, D gene, V gene, J gene. The D gene is left open where the match is weak. Clone size is stated in some rows and not others, as once, few, many or a class when expanded.

CDR3 DNA: TGTGCCAGCAGCTCAGGGGGTCGGGGCATTAACACTGAAGCTTTCTTT
CDR3 protein: CASSSGGRGINTEAFF
clone size: .
D gene: TRBD1
V gene: TRBV5-4
J gene: TRBJ1-1

CDR3 DNA: TGTGCCAGCAGCTTAGCCCGCGTGCTCTCAACAGATACGCAGTATTTT
CDR3 protein: CASSLARVLSTDTQYF
clone size: .
D gene: .
V gene: TRBV11-3
J gene: TRBJ2-3

CDR3 DNA: TGTGCCAGCAGTCGTAGGACAGGGGGGGAAGGCTACACCTTC
CDR3 protein: CASSRRTGGEGYTF
clone size: .
D gene: TRBD1
V gene: TRBV2
J gene: TRBJ1-2

CDR3 DNA: TGTGCCAGCACTAGAAGCGGTACGCAGTATTTT
CDR3 protein: CASTRSGTQYF
clone size: .
D gene: .
V gene: TRBV7-8
J gene: TRBJ2-3

CDR3 DNA: TGTGCCAGCAGCCCTCGGGACTCCCAAGAGACCCAGTACTTC
CDR3 protein: CASSPRDSQETQYF
clone size: .
D gene: .
V gene: TRBV7-3
J gene: TRBJ2-5

CDR3 DNA: TGTGCCAGCAGCCAAGAAACATCCTATGGCTACACCTTC
CDR3 protein: CASSQETSYGYTF
clone size: .
D gene: .
V gene: TRBV4-2
J gene: TRBJ1-2

CDR3 DNA: TGTGCCAGCAGCCCCTACAGGGTGGCCGGGGAGCTGTTTTTT
CDR3 protein: CASSPYRVAGELFF
clone size: few
D gene: .
V gene: TRBV13
J gene: TRBJ2-2

CDR3 DNA: TGTGCCAGCAGCCCCGGACAGGGAAACACTGAAGCTTTCTTT
CDR3 protein: CASSPGQGNTEAFF
clone size: .
D gene: TRBD1
V gene: TRBV9
J gene: TRBJ1-1

CDR3 DNA: TGTGCCAGCACTGAGGGAGGGCGCTACGAGCAGTACTTC
CDR3 protein: CASTEGGRYEQYF
clone size: .
D gene: TRBD2
V gene: TRBV6-1
J gene: TRBJ2-7

CDR3 DNA: TGTGCCAGCAGTTACTCTGCGAGCTCTAGCACAGATACGCAGTATTTT
CDR3 protein: CASSYSASSSTDTQYF
clone size: .
D gene: .
V gene: TRBV6-5
J gene: TRBJ2-3

CDR3 DNA: TGTGCCAGCTCCTTGGGAGCTACGGATACGCAGTATTTT
CDR3 protein: CASSLGATDTQYF
clone size: .
D gene: .
V gene: TRBV18
J gene: TRBJ2-3

CDR3 DNA: TGCGCCAGCAGTGAGTCGATAAGGGGATGGGAGACCCAGTACTTC
CDR3 protein: CASSESIRGWETQYF
clone size: .
D gene: .
V gene: TRBV10-2
J gene: TRBJ2-5

CDR3 DNA: TGTGCCAGCAGCACACAAGCGAACACCGGGGAGCTGTTTTTT
CDR3 protein: CASSTQANTGELFF
clone size: .
D gene: .
V gene: TRBV9
J gene: TRBJ2-2

CDR3 DNA: TGCAGCGTGCCACAGGGGGGCTACGGCTACACCTTC
CDR3 protein: CSVPQGGYGYTF
clone size: .
D gene: TRBD1
V gene: TRBV29-1
J gene: TRBJ1-2

CDR3 DNA: TGTGCCAGCAGTGAAGCGGGGGACAACCTTCTGGATGGCTACACCTTC
CDR3 protein: CASSEAGDNLLDGYTF
clone size: .
D gene: .
V gene: TRBV25-1
J gene: TRBJ1-2

CDR3 DNA: TGTGCCAGCAGCCCCCCAACTAACACTGAAGCTTTCTTT
CDR3 protein: CASSPPTNTEAFF
clone size: few
D gene: .
V gene: TRBV7-9
J gene: TRBJ1-1

CDR3 DNA: TGTGCCAGCAGCCAACCGGGACAGGGCGGCACCGGGGAGCTGTTTTTT
CDR3 protein: CASSQPGQGGTGELFF
clone size: .
D gene: TRBD1
V gene: TRBV7-9
J gene: TRBJ2-2

CDR3 DNA: TGTGCCAGTAGTCTGGGACACCTAGGGTCGCAGTATTTT
CDR3 protein: CASSLGHLGSQYF
clone size: once
D gene: .
V gene: TRBV19
J gene: TRBJ2-3

CDR3 DNA: TGCGCCAGCAGCTTGGCCGGGATAGCGGGAGATACGCAGTATTTT
CDR3 protein: CASSLAGIAGDTQYF
clone size: once
D gene: TRBD2
V gene: TRBV5-1
J gene: TRBJ2-3

CDR3 DNA: TGTGCCAGCAGTGACGGATCATACAGGGTGCCATACCGCTACACCTTC
CDR3 protein: CASSDGSYRVPYRYTF
clone size: .
D gene: .
V gene: TRBV6-1
J gene: TRBJ1-2

CDR3 DNA: TGTGCCAGCAGTGATCAGGGTAGAGGCTACACCTTC
CDR3 protein: CASSDQGRGYTF
clone size: .
D gene: .
V gene: TRBV6-1
J gene: TRBJ1-2

CDR3 DNA: TGTGCCAGTAGTACTGACAGGCAAGAGACCCAGTACTTC
CDR3 protein: CASSTDRQETQYF
clone size: .
D gene: .
V gene: TRBV19
J gene: TRBJ2-5

CDR3 DNA: TGTGCCAGCAGCGTATCCCGGGGTATAGCCCTACAAGAGACCCAGTACTTC
CDR3 protein: CASSVSRGIALQETQYF
clone size: .
D gene: .
V gene: TRBV9
J gene: TRBJ2-5

CDR3 DNA: TGCAGCGTTGATTATTTGAGGACCGGGGAGCTGTTTTTT
CDR3 protein: CSVDYLRTGELFF
clone size: .
D gene: .
V gene: TRBV29-1
J gene: TRBJ2-2

CDR3 DNA: TGCGCCAGCAGCCAAACCGGGACTAGCGGCTACGAGCAGTACTTC
CDR3 protein: CASSQTGTSGYEQYF
clone size: once
D gene: TRBD2
V gene: TRBV4-1
J gene: TRBJ2-7

CDR3 DNA: TGTGCCTGGAGCAAGGCAGGGGTCCCTACCGGGGAGCTGTTTTTT
CDR3 protein: CAWSKAGVPTGELFF
clone size: .
D gene: .
V gene: TRBV30
J gene: TRBJ2-2

CDR3 DNA: TGTGCCAGCACCCCAGGGGAGACCCAGTACTTC
CDR3 protein: CASTPGETQYF
clone size: once
D gene: .
V gene: TRBV5-5
J gene: TRBJ2-5

CDR3 DNA: TGCGCCAGCAGCTTGGAACCAGGGAGGGGTCAGCCCCAGCATTTT
CDR3 protein: CASSLEPGRGQPQHF
clone size: .
D gene: .
V gene: TRBV5-1
J gene: TRBJ1-5

CDR3 DNA: TGTGCCAGCAGTTCCAGACTAGGAAGATCCTACAATGAGCAGTTCTTC
CDR3 protein: CASSSRLGRSYNEQFF
clone size: .
D gene: .
V gene: TRBV27
J gene: TRBJ2-1

CDR3 DNA: TGTGCCAGCAGCTTATCCAGGAATCAGCCCCAGCATTTT
CDR3 protein: CASSLSRNQPQHF
clone size: .
D gene: .
V gene: TRBV11-2
J gene: TRBJ1-5

CDR3 DNA: TGTGCCAGCAGCTTGCGGGCTAGCGGGATCCAAGAGACCCAGTACTTC
CDR3 protein: CASSLRASGIQETQYF
clone size: .
D gene: TRBD2
V gene: TRBV7-2
J gene: TRBJ2-5

CDR3 DNA: TGTGCCAGCAGCTTAGGGCCTAGCGGGAGGGAGACCCAGTACTTC
CDR3 protein: CASSLGPSGRETQYF
clone size: once
D gene: TRBD2
V gene: TRBV7-3
J gene: TRBJ2-5

CDR3 DNA: TGTGCCAGCAGTTTATGGAGGGGGCAGACTGAAGCTTTCTTT
CDR3 protein: CASSLWRGQTEAFF
clone size: .
D gene: TRBD1
V gene: TRBV28
J gene: TRBJ1-1

CDR3 DNA: TGCGCCTGGAGTGGGTTTCCACTCCGCGGCATATATTTT
CDR3 protein: CAWSGFPLRGIYF
clone size: .
D gene: .
V gene: TRBV30
J gene: TRBJ1-3

CDR3 DNA: TGTGCCAGCAGCACCGGACTAGCGAGCAATGAGCAGTTCTTC
CDR3 protein: CASSTGLASNEQFF
clone size: .
D gene: TRBD2
V gene: TRBV7-3
J gene: TRBJ2-1

CDR3 DNA: TGTGCCAGCAGCTCTCGTAGAGGGACTAGCGGGAACACCGGGGAGCTGTTTTTT
CDR3 protein: CASSSRRGTSGNTGELFF
clone size: .
D gene: TRBD2
V gene: TRBV11-3
J gene: TRBJ2-2

CDR3 DNA: TGTGCCAGCAGCTTGTTGGCTAGCGGGCTCCTGTTGGATACGCAGTATTTT
CDR3 protein: CASSLLASGLLLDTQYF
clone size: .
D gene: TRBD2
V gene: TRBV7-6
J gene: TRBJ2-3

CDR3 DNA: TGTGCCAGCAGCAGCACCGGGACAGGGCGCTATGGCTACACCTTC
CDR3 protein: CASSSTGTGRYGYTF
clone size: .
D gene: TRBD1
V gene: TRBV5-6
J gene: TRBJ1-2

CDR3 DNA: TGCGCCAGCAGCCCGGGGGACAGGCAAAGACAGCCCCAGCATTTT
CDR3 protein: CASSPGDRQRQPQHF
clone size: .
D gene: TRBD1
V gene: TRBV5-1
J gene: TRBJ1-5

CDR3 DNA: TGTGCCACGGCGCAGGCACCTACCTACGAGCAGTACTTC
CDR3 protein: CATAQAPTYEQYF
clone size: .
D gene: .
V gene: TRBV27
J gene: TRBJ2-7

CDR3 DNA: TGTGCCAGCGGAGGATCGTACGAGCAGTACTTC
CDR3 protein: CASGGSYEQYF
clone size: .
D gene: .
V gene: TRBV6-5
J gene: TRBJ2-7

CDR3 DNA: TGTGCCAGCTCACCTACGGACGGGATAAATCAGCCCCAGCATTTT
CDR3 protein: CASSPTDGINQPQHF
clone size: medium-sized
D gene: .
V gene: TRBV18
J gene: TRBJ1-5

CDR3 DNA: TGTGCCAGCAGCACAGGCGGGGGACGTCCCGGGGACATTCAGTACTTC
CDR3 protein: CASSTGGGRPGDIQYF
clone size: .
D gene: TRBD2
V gene: TRBV9
J gene: TRBJ2-4

CDR3 DNA: TGTGCCAGCAGTTTATCGCTTCGGGGGGCCTACGAGCAGTACTTC
CDR3 protein: CASSLSLRGAYEQYF
clone size: .
D gene: TRBD2
V gene: TRBV27
J gene: TRBJ2-7

CDR3 DNA: TGTGCTAGTGGTTTGGGGCTGGGGACTCCGCGGGGAAACACTGAAGCTTTCTTT
CDR3 protein: CASGLGLGTPRGNTEAFF
clone size: .
D gene: .
V gene: TRBV12-5
J gene: TRBJ1-1

CDR3 DNA: TGTGCCAGCAGCTTAGCCTACGAGACCCAGTACTTC
CDR3 protein: CASSLAYETQYF
clone size: .
D gene: .
V gene: TRBV11-2
J gene: TRBJ2-5

CDR3 DNA: TGTGCCAGCAGCTTTGGGGAGACTGAAGCTTTCTTT
CDR3 protein: CASSFGETEAFF
clone size: .
D gene: .
V gene: TRBV7-9
J gene: TRBJ1-1

CDR3 DNA: TGCAGCGTCCTGGGGACAGGGGTTAATGAAAAACTGTTTTTT
CDR3 protein: CSVLGTGVNEKLFF
clone size: .
D gene: TRBD1
V gene: TRBV29-1
J gene: TRBJ1-4

CDR3 DNA: TGTGCCTGGGATAAAGACAGGGCCACCGGGGAGCTGTTTTTT
CDR3 protein: CAWDKDRATGELFF
clone size: .
D gene: TRBD1
V gene: TRBV30
J gene: TRBJ2-2

CDR3 DNA: TGTGCCAGCTGGCTAGAGGTGTACAATGAGCAGTTCTTC
CDR3 protein: CASWLEVYNEQFF
clone size: .
D gene: .
V gene: TRBV6-1
J gene: TRBJ2-1

CDR3 DNA: TGTGCCAGCTCACGTGATACCGGCGGACTGTTTTTT
CDR3 protein: CASSRDTGGLFF
clone size: .
D gene: .
V gene: TRBV18
J gene: TRBJ1-4

CDR3 DNA: TGTGCCAGCAGGAGGGAGCTGGTCAATGAGCAGTTCTTC
CDR3 protein: CASRRELVNEQFF
clone size: .
D gene: .
V gene: TRBV2
J gene: TRBJ2-1

CDR3 DNA: TGTGCCTGGACCTTGGGGGGAGTGGGAACGGCAGATACGCAGTATTTT
CDR3 protein: CAWTLGGVGTADTQYF
clone size: .
D gene: .
V gene: TRBV30
J gene: TRBJ2-3

CDR3 DNA: TGTGCCAGCAGCTTAGGACTAGCGGGAGTACTGGGTACGCAGTATTTT
CDR3 protein: CASSLGLAGVLGTQYF
clone size: .
D gene: TRBD2
V gene: TRBV11-1
J gene: TRBJ2-3